This T cell receptor beta chain was identified during a study of T cell clones after liver transplantation. The study's findings and limits: Post-transplant, graft-donor-reactive CD4 TCRbeta sequences in blood dropped significantly in most of the 8 subjects.

In regard to this clone: Its antigen is unidentified.

Some clones are missing from TCRdb's copy, which holds only in-frame ones; the method was immunoSEQ multiplex PCR. The repertoire has more than 95,000 clones, 90% of them found once; the top ten carry 0.83%. Looked up from germline, CDR1 is SGHVS and CDR2 is FQNEAQ. Trimming took off 5 bases at V and 6 bases at J, with 22 bases between the two ends. The CDR3 has 16 residues. The chain carries TRBV7-8 and TRBJ1-2; D might be TRBD1 (6 bases). Specimen: CD4+ T cells from blood, collected 12 months after liver transplant. The sequence was collected from a human patient who received a liver transplant. The T cells may partly be graft donor cells. CDR3 protein: CASSHPPGANLDGYTF. The DNA for the CDR3 is TGTGCCAGCAGCCACCCGCCAGGGGCCAACCTTGATGGCTACACCTTC.